This T cell receptor beta chain was obtained from a study of T cell responses to AZD1222 COVID-19 vaccine. Trimming shortened V by 6 bases and J by 6 bases, and 12 bases separated the two germline ends. Per germline, CDR1 SNHLY and CDR2 FYNNEI. This CDR3 has 13 amino acids. This table comes from immunoSEQ multiplex PCR, and its TCRdb copy is limited to in-frame clones, with some not included. The profile shows roughly 140,000 clones, 85% to 95% of them singletons. Broader study findings: Nearly half of the spike-specific TCRs reportedly recognize variant regions that carry no mutations. Spike-specific TCRs gained breadth and depth after people received two AZD1222 doses.

A note on this clone: What it recognizes is unknown.

The sequence was collected from an adult in good health. The material sequenced was peripheral blood, taken on day 0 of AZD1222 vaccination. The rearrangement uses TRBV2 and TRBJ1-5, with D unclear. Here the CDR3 reads CASRMVVAQPQHF. The CDR3, as DNA: TGTGCCAGCAGGATGGTTGTGGCTCAGCCCCAGCATTTT.